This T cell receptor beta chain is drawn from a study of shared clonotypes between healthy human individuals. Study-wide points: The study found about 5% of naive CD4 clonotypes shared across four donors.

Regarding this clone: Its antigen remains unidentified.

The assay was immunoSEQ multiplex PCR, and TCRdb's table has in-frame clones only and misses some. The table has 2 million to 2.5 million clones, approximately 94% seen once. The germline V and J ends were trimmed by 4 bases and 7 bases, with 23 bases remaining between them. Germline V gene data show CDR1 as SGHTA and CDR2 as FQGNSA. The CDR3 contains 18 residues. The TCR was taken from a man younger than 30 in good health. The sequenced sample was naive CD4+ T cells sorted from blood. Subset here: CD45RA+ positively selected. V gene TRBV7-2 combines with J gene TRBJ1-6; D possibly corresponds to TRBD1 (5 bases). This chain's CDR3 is CASSSIRYAGRRNSPLHF. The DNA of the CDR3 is TGTGCCAGCAGCTCAATTAGATACGCGGGACGTAGAAATTCACCCCTCCACTTT.